This TCR beta chain was sequenced in a study of blood T cell repertoires in COVID-19. On the study more broadly: Nucleic acid was either cDNA or gDNA, and it came from T cells, B-cell-depleted T cells, or PBMCs.

CDR1 SGHDT and CDR2 YYEEEE come from the germline V gene. This CDR3 has 15 amino acids. Trimming at V came to 4 bases and at J to 2 bases, leaving 7 bases not matched to a gene. Study processing details: Reference gene primers were amplified, and this amplification served to estimate nucleated cell counts. The data were produced by immunoSEQ multiplex PCR, yet TCRdb's version contains in-frame clones alone and is incomplete. V, J and clone size were drawn from that table, and D and trimming were deduced from the DNA. The sample has 200,000 or so clones, 88% seen once. The material sequenced was peripheral blood. This sequence originates from a man between 70 and 80 years old with active or convalescent COVID-19. The V call is TRBV5-6, the J call TRBJ2-3; 7 bases line up with TRBD2. CDR3 DNA: TGTGCCAGCAGCCCGGGACTACTAGTCACAGATACGCAGTATTTT. Translation: CASSPGLLVTDTQYF.